This T cell receptor beta chain was captured in a study of PD-1 blockade in mismatch repair-deficient tumors. Germline loops: CDR1 MNHEY, CDR2 SVGAGI. The CDR3 covers 15 residues. Trimming cost V 6 bases and J 3 bases; bases outside gene matches: 9. Mismatch repair deficiency was confirmed in all patients, by PCR or immunohistochemistry. A few pembrolizumab responders had their TCRs sequenced. TCRdb keeps only in-frame clones here, not all; method: immunoSEQ multiplex PCR. The repertoire holds 100,000 to 150,000 clones, with 88% as singletons. The gene calls are TRBV6-5 and TRBJ2-7, with 9 bases that match TRBD2. The receptor's source is an adult with mismatch repair-deficient cancer. The specimen was peripheral blood, collected almost 74 weeks after starting pembrolizumab. CDR3 bases: TGTGCCAGCAGCCCTCTAGCGGGACGATTCTACGAGCAGTACTTC. Amino acid sequence: CASSPLAGRFYEQYF.